The 20 T cell receptor beta chains given below trace back to one sample, sequenced in a study of identical twins. TCRdb re-called the 5' RACE reads with MiXCR, one entry per CDR3 protein. Of around 1.7 million distinct CDR3 sequences listed, under 35% were seen once; the top ten hold approximately 0.29%. The material sequenced was cord blood. The receptors originated from a newborn girl in good health.

In this sample, this clonotype turned up a few times. The genes are TRBV28 and TRBJ2-3; D unresolved. The CDR3 covers 15 residues. Germline assignment: CDR1 MDHEN and CDR2 SYDVKM. V was shortened by 5 bases and J by 4 bases, with 16 bases between the two germline ends. The CDR3 coding sequence is TGTGCCAGCAGTAGAGAAGCGAAGATGCCAGATACGCAGTATTTT. Amino acid sequence: CASSREAKMPDTQYF.

A few counts support this clonotype. Here the CDR3 reads CASSVLPGLAGDEQYF. CDR3 in DNA: TGTGCCAGCAGCGTGCTTCCGGGACTAGCGGGAGACGAGCAGTACTTC. The chain combines TRBV9 with TRBJ2-7; 14 bases map to TRBD2. There are 16 residues in the CDR3. V trimming: 2 bases; J trimming: 5 bases; junction bases outside the gene matches: 6. The germline V gene encodes CDR1 SGDLS and CDR2 YYNGEE.

This clonotype was counted between two and nine times. The V and J genes are TRBV7-2 and TRBJ2-5, with TRBD1 identical over 7 bases. This CDR3 spans 13 amino acids. Trimming at V came to 4 bases and at J to 3 bases, leaving 2 bases not matched to a gene. Germline lookup yields CDR1 SGHTA and CDR2 FQGNSA. The CDR3 is CASSSQGEETQYF. CDR3 DNA sequence: TGTGCCAGCAGCTCCCAGGGGGAAGAGACCCAGTACTTC. The whole variable domain, remainder taken from reference TRBV7-2 and TRBJ2-5, is GAGVSQSPSNKVTEKGKDVELRCDPISGHTALYWYRQSLGQGLEFLIYFQGNSAPDKSGLPSDRFSAERTGGSVSTLTIQRTQQEDSAVYLCASSSQGEETQYFGPGTRLLVL.

This clonotype was found a few times. The genes are TRBV3-1 and TRBJ1-6; a possible D gene is TRBD1 (5 bases). Germline CDR1 LGHDT, CDR2 YNNKEL (reference sequence). V was clipped by 3 bases and J by 9 bases, with 15 bases between them. The CDR3 spans 15 residues. CDR3 region: CASSHGGAPSSPLHF. CDR3 coding DNA: TGTGCCAGCAGCCATGGCGGGGCCCCCAGTTCACCCCTCCACTTT.

CDR3 bases: TGTGCCAGCAGCTTAGTACCGGGACTAGCCCATGAGCAGTTCTTC. This translates into CASSLVPGLAHEQFF. The rearrangement joins TRBV7-2 to TRBJ2-1; 9 bases align to TRBD2. The junction had 6 bases not matched to a gene; V was cut back by 1 base and J by 8 bases. The CDR3 is 15 residues long. The germline V gene has CDR1 SGHTA and CDR2 FQGNSA.

The chain couples TRBV28 to TRBJ2-5; D is unresolved. CDR3 length: 14 residues. V lost 5 bases and J lost 0, with 10 bases in between. CDR1 MDHEN and CDR2 SYDVKM come from the germline V gene. This CDR3 is CASSLPMYQETQYF. The CDR3 region has the DNA TGTGCCAGCAGTCTACCCATGTACCAAGAGACCCAGTACTTC.

This clonotype was recorded at least ten times. The J gene is TRBJ2-3, the V gene TRBV12-3 or TRBV12-4; D remains ambiguous. The CDR3 has 16 amino acids. The V end was cut by 5 bases, the J end by 0 bases, with 15 bases between. The CDR3 loop is CASSRDPTTSTDTQYF. The CDR3 DNA reads TGTGCCAGCAGTCGCGACCCTACAACAAGCACAGATACGCAGTATTTT.

The chain combines TRBV20-1 with TRBJ1-6, with D uncertain. Germline V gene data show CDR1 as DFQATT and CDR2 as SNEGSKA (reference sequence). The CDR3 totals 15 residues. V was cut by 6 bases and J by 0 bases, with 12 bases left in between. CDR3 in DNA: TGCAGTGCCAGACGACCGGGCTCCTATAATTCACCCCTCCACTTT. Amino acid sequence: CSARRPGSYNSPLHF.

This clonotype was seen a handful of times. This sequence joins TRBV4-2 and TRBJ2-5; a possible D gene is TRBD2 (6 bases). Trimming left V 4 bases short and J 5 bases short, with 20 bases between. This CDR3 region has 16 residues. CDR1 LGHNA and CDR2 YNFKEQ come from the germline V gene. CDR3 sequence: CASSLSHGGEGETQYF. The CDR3 bases are TGTGCCAGCAGCCTAAGTCACGGGGGTGAAGGGGAGACCCAGTACTTC.

This clonotype occurred a few times. CDR3 sequence (DNA): TGTGCCAGCAGCCGGGACCTGTGGAGCGGGTCCCTGAATGAGCAGTTCTTC. Translating it yields CASSRDLWSGSLNEQFF. The V and J genes are TRBV14 and TRBJ2-1, with TRBD2 as a possible D gene (6 bases). V lost 4 bases and J 7 bases, leaving 23 bases between the germline ends. CDR1 and CDR2 (germline): SGHDN, FVKESK. The length of the CDR3 is 17 residues.

The V call is TRBV20-1, the J call TRBJ2-1; D gene ambiguous. This CDR3 contains 13 residues. Germline V gene data show CDR1 as DFQATT and CDR2 as SNEGSKA (reference sequence). Trimming cost V 3 bases and J 10 bases, with 16 bases left between them. CDR3 amino acids: CSARRLDSKEQFF. For the CDR3, the DNA is TGCAGTGCTAGGAGGCTAGACTCCAAGGAGCAGTTCTTC.

This rearrangement joins TRBV27 to TRBJ2-6, with unresolved D. CDR1 is MNHEY and CDR2 is SMNVEV in the germline V gene (reference sequence). V lost 6 bases and J lost 0, with 9 bases in between. The CDR3 is 15 amino acids. The CDR3 nucleotides read TGTGCCAGCAGCCCGGAGCCCTCTGGGGCCAACGTCCTGACTTTC. Translation: CASSPEPSGANVLTF.

V is TRBV4-2 and J is TRBJ2-3, with 7 positions matching TRBD2. CDR3 length: 16 amino acids. Germline V gives CDR1 LGHNA, CDR2 YNFKEQ. Germline trimming cut 0 bases from V and 4 bases from J; bases unmatched to any gene: 7. The CDR3 is CASSQETRGTPDTQYF. As DNA, the CDR3 is TGTGCCAGCAGCCAAGAAACGCGGGGGACTCCAGATACGCAGTATTTT.

This clonotype was seen only once. The V gene is TRBV20-1, the J gene TRBJ2-3; D is undetermined. Germline V gives CDR1 DFQATT, CDR2 SNEGSKA (reference sequence). Trimming left V 6 bases short and J 2 bases short, with 18 bases between. The CDR3 is 15 amino acids. Here the CDR3 reads CSAARTVVDTDTQYF. CDR3 nucleotide sequence: TGCAGTGCCGCCCGGACGGTGGTAGACACAGATACGCAGTATTTT.

This chain joins TRBV18 and TRBJ2-1; 16 nucleotides align to TRBD2. With V trimmed by 0 bases and J by 6 bases, 5 bases remained unmatched. The germline CDR1 and CDR2 sequences are KGHSH and LQKENI. The CDR3 length is 18 residues. CDR3 protein: CASSPPGLAGGSLNEQFF. Written as DNA, the CDR3 is TGTGCCAGCTCACCACCGGGACTAGCGGGAGGGTCCCTCAATGAGCAGTTCTTC.

The V gene is TRBV12-3 or TRBV12-4, the J gene TRBJ2-4; 9 bases are shared with TRBD1. The CDR3 has 15 residues. V lost 5 bases to trimming and J lost 13 bases; unmatched junction nucleotides: 15. Written as DNA, the CDR3 is TGTGCCAGCAGTCCGGCCGGGACAGGGAAAGGAGTGCAGTACTTC. This gives the protein CASSPAGTGKGVQYF.

This clonotype was picked up a small number of times. The chain combines TRBV7-2 with TRBJ2-4, with a tentative D call TRBD1 (6 bases). Trimming pared 1 base from V and 0 bases from J, leaving 10 bases between. Germline assignment: CDR1 SGHTA and CDR2 FQGNSA. The CDR3 is 16 residues long. CDR3 bases: TGTGCCAGCAGCTTAGAACAGGGAAGAGCCAAAAACATTCAGTACTTC. Its translation is CASSLEQGRAKNIQYF.

V is TRBV3-1 and J is TRBJ2-3, with TRBD1 matching 9 bases. The CDR3 sequence is 14 residues long. Trimming took 4 bases from V and 2 from J; bases not matched to a gene: 1. Looked up from germline, CDR1 is LGHDT and CDR2 is YNNKEL (reference sequence). CDR3: CASSPQGATDTQYF. CDR3 DNA: TGTGCCAGCAGCCCACAGGGGGCCACAGATACGCAGTATTTT.

This clonotype came up a few times. The genes are TRBV20-1 and TRBJ1-2; D is possibly TRBD1 (5 bases). Trimming took 4 bases from V and 5 from J, leaving 11 bases between them. The CDR3 extends over 12 amino acids. Germline V gene sequence: CDR1 DFQATT, CDR2 SNEGSKA (reference sequence). The CDR3, as DNA: TGCAGTGCTACAACAGGAGCGTATGGCTACACCTTC. This codes for CSATTGAYGYTF.

This clonotype showed up just a few times. The chain employs TRBV27 and TRBJ1-1; 8 bases align to TRBD1. The CDR3 consists of 14 residues. V lost 5 bases, J lost 6 bases, and 8 bases stayed unmatched. The V gene's germline CDR1 is MNHEY and CDR2 SMNVEV (reference sequence). In nucleotides, the CDR3 is TGTGCCAGCAGTCCTAGACAGGGACAGGCTGAAGCTTTCTTT. Translating it yields CASSPRQGQAEAFF.